The T cell receptor (beta chain) under discussion was sequenced for a study of T cell responses to AZD1222 COVID-19 vaccine. Study-level findings and limits: Spike-wide vaccine-associated CD4 TCRs dominated at 160-218 and 743-854. Donors were mostly white British, more females; clonal diversity possibly underestimated. None of the repertoires were sampled until the peak T cell response had passed. Regions left unmutated in variants are reportedly the target of nearly half of spike-specific TCRs.

CDR3 length equals 17 residues. V lost 2 bases and J lost 4; bases outside the gene matches: 9. The germline CDR1 and CDR2 sequences are SGHTA and FQGNSA. The count of this clone is one. Its cognate antigen is unknown. Method: immunoSEQ multiplex PCR; TCRdb's copy keeps in-frame clones and lacks some. This sample has some 36,000 clones, with 85% to 90% found just once. The sequence came from an adult in good health. Sample: peripheral blood, taken on day 0 of AZD1222 vaccination. V usage is TRBV7-2 and J usage is TRBJ2-1; TRBD2 agrees at 9 bases. Here the CDR3 reads CASSLYRSGSLYNEQFF. The DNA for the CDR3 is TGTGCCAGCAGCTTATATCGTAGCGGGAGCCTTTACAATGAGCAGTTCTTC.